These 8 T cell receptor beta chains originate from one sample sequenced in a study of blood T cell repertoires in COVID-19. Sequenced by immunoSEQ multiplex PCR; TCRdb stores in-frame clones only, minus some. The sample records roughly 15,000 clones, 87% being singletons. The sample taken for sequencing was peripheral blood. The receptors derive from a human donor with active COVID-19. The donor label of this sample is uncertain.

This clone was seen a few times. The V and J genes are TRBV5-6 and TRBJ2-7; 9 positions match TRBD1. This CDR3 contains 15 residues. Germline V lookup: CDR1 SGHDT, CDR2 YYEEEE. The V and J ends lost 3 bases and 5 bases, in that order; junction bases with no gene match: 9. CDR3 DNA: TGTGCCAGCAGCTCCACCGGGACAGGGTACGACGAGCAGTACTTC. It yields the protein CASSSTGTGYDEQYF.

V usage is TRBV5-6 and J usage is TRBJ2-3; 7 nucleotides match TRBD2. The germline CDR1 and CDR2 sequences are SGHDT and YYEEEE. V trimming: 0 bases; J trimming: 6 bases; junction bases outside the gene matches: 7. CDR3 size: 15 residues. The DNA of the CDR3 is TGTGCCAGCAGCTTGGATGGACTAGTAGTGGATACGCAGTATTTT. Translated: CASSLDGLVVDTQYF.

The chain couples TRBV5-1 to TRBJ1-1, with 7 bases aligning to TRBD1. Germline-derived CDR1 and CDR2 are SGHRS and YFSETQ. The CDR3 consists of 14 residues. The trim removed 5 bases at V and 3 bases at J, leaving 7 bases unmatched. The CDR3 coding sequence is TGCGCCAGCAGGTCACAGGGGAGTGACACTGAAGCTTTCTTT. It translates to CASRSQGSDTEAFF.

The J gene is TRBJ2-7, the V gene TRBV18; possibly TRBD1 for D (6 bases). CDR3 length: 14 residues. Per the germline V gene, CDR1 is KGHSH and CDR2 is LQKENI. V was trimmed by 5 bases and J by 2 bases, leaving 13 bases between them. CDR3 region: CASSARDNPYEQYF. CDR3 in DNA: TGTGCCAGCTCAGCCCGGGACAATCCCTACGAGCAGTACTTC.

This clone has only one observation. The J gene is TRBJ1-3, the V gene TRBV9; D is unresolved. Germline-derived CDR1 and CDR2 are SGDLS and YYNGEE. Between the trimmed V and J ends, which lost 5 bases and 0 bases, there was a span of 21 bases. CDR3 size: 18 residues. The DNA of the CDR3 is TGTGCCAGCAGTGCCACCCCCCTAAATCCGAACTCTGGAAACACCATATATTTT. Encoded protein: CASSATPLNPNSGNTIYF.

Only a few counts were recorded for this clone. The junction departs from the called germline gene at one end, perhaps through a read error. The genes are TRBV7-7 and TRBJ2-7, with TRBD2 identical over 7 bases. This CDR3 region has 16 residues. Germline V gene sequence: CDR1 SSHAT, CDR2 FNYEAQ (reference sequence). The CDR3: CASSPARAGANYEQYF. CDR3 DNA: TGTGCTAGCAGCCCCGCGAGGGCGGGAGCGAACTACGAGCAGTACTTC.

The rearrangement joins TRBV6-5 to TRBJ1-5; no firm D call. The CDR3 length is 13 residues. V dropped 4 bases and J dropped 6 bases, with 10 bases sitting between them. Germline V lookup: CDR1 MNHEY, CDR2 SVGAGI. DNA for the CDR3: TGTGCCAGCAGTTCTCGGTGGGCTCAGCCCCAGCATTTT. This codes for CASSSRWAQPQHF.

The rearrangement links TRBV11-3 to TRBJ2-1; 10 nucleotides line up with TRBD2. The CDR3 has 16 amino acids. J lost 10 bases, V lost 2 bases, and 11 bases had no gene match. The germline gives CDR1 SGHNT, CDR2 YENEEA. CDR3 in amino acids: CASSLQGLAGVGEQFF. The CDR3 DNA is TGTGCCAGCAGCTTACAGGGGCTAGCGGGAGTAGGAGAGCAGTTCTTC.